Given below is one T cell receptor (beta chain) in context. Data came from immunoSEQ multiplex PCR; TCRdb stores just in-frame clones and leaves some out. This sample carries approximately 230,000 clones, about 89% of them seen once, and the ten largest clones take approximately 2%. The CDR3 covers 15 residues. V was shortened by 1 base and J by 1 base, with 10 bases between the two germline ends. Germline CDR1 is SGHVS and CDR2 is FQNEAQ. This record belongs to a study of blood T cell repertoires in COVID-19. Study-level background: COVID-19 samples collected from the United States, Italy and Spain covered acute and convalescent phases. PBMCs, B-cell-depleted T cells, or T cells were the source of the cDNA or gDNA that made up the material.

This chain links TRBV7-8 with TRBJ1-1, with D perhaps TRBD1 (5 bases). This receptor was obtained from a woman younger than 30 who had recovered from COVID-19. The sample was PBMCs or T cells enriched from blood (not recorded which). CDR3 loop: CASSLDGAANTEAFF. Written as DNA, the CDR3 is TGTGCCAGCAGCTTAGATGGGGCCGCGAACACTGAAGCTTTCTTT.